This T cell receptor beta chain was found in a study of blood T cell repertoires in COVID-19. Background on the study: Samples representing acute and convalescent COVID-19 were sourced from the United States, Italy and Spain.

Authors' data handling: Estimates of nucleated cell counts were drawn from the amplification of reference gene primers. Libraries were prepared by immunoSEQ multiplex PCR; TCRdb keeps only in-frame clonotypes and omits some of them. That table supplies the V and J calls and clone size; D and trimming were determined from the DNA. This table has roughly 180,000 clones, 87% appearing once. This CDR3 comprises 16 residues. From germline, CDR1 is LNHDA and CDR2 SQIVND (reference sequence). Trimming took 4 bases from V and 4 from J, leaving 17 bases between them. This clone has a single count. This sequence was found in a woman between 25 and 40 years old who had recovered from COVID-19. The V and J genes are TRBV19 and TRBJ1-3; possibly TRBD1 for D (6 bases). Sequencing was done on a sample of PBMCs or T cells enriched from blood (not recorded which). CDR3 sequence (DNA): TGTGCCAGTAGTACCAACAGGGTTTCGTCCGGAAACACCATATATTTT. This translates into CASSTNRVSSGNTIYF.